The text below deals with one T cell receptor beta chain. The antigen remains unidentified. This sample was taken from a study of graft-versus-host responses after intestinal transplantation. For the study at large: Transplants were multivisceral, liver-intestinal, or isolated intestinal. Each recipient received anti-thymocyte globulin induction, then tacrolimus and steroids for three to four years. Study-wide points: Among circulating GvH clones, peak levels were associated with early post-transplant declines in HvG clones.

Generated by immunoSEQ multiplex PCR, the TCRdb table keeps only in-frame clones and is missing some. The repertoire holds about 88,000 clones, with about nine tenths as singletons. CDR1 is LNHDA, CDR2 SQIVND, per germline (reference sequence). This CDR3 comprises 12 residues. Trimming pared 3 bases from V and 6 bases from J, leaving 8 bases between. V gene TRBV19 combines with J gene TRBJ1-2; TRBD1 might be the D (5 bases). The TCR was taken from a human donor who received an intestinal transplant. The material was unstimulated CD4+ T cells sorted from spleen or lymph node cells, obtained before intestinal transplant. The CDR3 reads CASSIWGDGYTF. The CDR3 nucleotides read TGTGCCAGTAGTATTTGGGGGGATGGCTACACCTTC.